The T cell receptor (beta chain) described here comes from a study of Graves' ophthalmopathy and Graves' hyperthyroidism. RNA transcripts yielded amplified TCR beta CDR3 regions. HTBI-primed RT-PCR formed the first round, and a multiplex PCR formed the second. Each CDR3 protein is one row after TCRdb ran MiXCR on the multiplex PCR reads. This table has roughly 500,000 distinct CDR3 sequences, approximately 15% appearing once. This clonotype was seen ten or more times. Germline values: CDR1 MNHEY, CDR2 SVGEGT. The CDR3 extends over 16 amino acids. The V segment lost 6 bases and the J segment 0 bases; nucleotides outside the gene matches: 10. Diagnosis was based on clinical symptoms, serum thyroxine, TRAb, thyroid ultrasound and orbital computed tomography.

The origin of this receptor is a woman in her thirties with Graves' ophthalmopathy. V usage is TRBV6-2 or TRBV6-3 and J usage is TRBJ2-7; TRBD1 agrees at 8 bases. Source material: blood. CDR3 in DNA: TGTGCCAGCAGCAAGCCGGGGACAGGACTCTCCTACGAGCAGTACTTC. It encodes CASSKPGTGLSYEQYF.